This T cell receptor (beta chain) is from a study of blood T cell repertoires in COVID-19. Study in general: PBMCs, B-cell-depleted T cells, or T cells were the source of the cDNA or gDNA that made up the material.

Study processing details: Estimates of nucleated cell counts were drawn from the amplification of reference gene primers. Produced via immunoSEQ multiplex PCR; TCRdb's table is partial and in-frame only. Clonal size and the V and J genes are those of that table, whereas D and trimming came from the DNA. Altogether 200,000 to 300,000 clones are present, roughly four fifths being singletons, with the ten largest covering around 11%. V was shortened by 1 base and J by 8 bases, with 12 bases between the two germline ends. There are 14 residues in the CDR3. Germline V lookup: CDR1 SGHAT, CDR2 FQDESV (reference sequence).

The sequenced sample was peripheral blood. The V call is TRBV11-1, the J call TRBJ2-4; the D gene is possibly TRBD2 (5 bases). This sequence was found in a woman in her sixties or seventies with active or convalescent COVID-19. CDR3 in DNA: TGTGCCAGCAGCTTAGGTCAGAGGGAAGACATTCAGTACTTC. It translates to CASSLGQREDIQYF.